This T cell receptor beta chain was obtained from a study of CD8 T cells in ankylosing spondylitis. The authors made TCR beta libraries by quantitative 5'-RACE with molecular barcodes. MiXCR was run by TCRdb on the 5' RACE reads, yielding one entry per CDR3 protein. The table shows 300,000 to 400,000 distinct CDR3 sequences, with 20% occurring only once. Between the trimmed V and J ends, which lost 0 bases and 0 bases, there was a span of 12 bases. Germline V gene lookup returns CDR1 DFQATT and CDR2 SNEGSKA (reference sequence). CDR3 length equals 16 residues. This clonotype was counted a few times. Source material: blood, either unsorted or a sorted T cell fraction (not recorded which). The TCR was taken from a male donor with ankylosing spondylitis or in good health (not recorded which). The chain joins TRBV20-1 to TRBJ1-5; no clear D gene. CDR3 protein: CSARDRSTYSNQPQHF. The CDR3 nucleotides are TGCAGTGCTAGAGATCGTTCAACGTATAGCAATCAGCCCCAGCATTTT.